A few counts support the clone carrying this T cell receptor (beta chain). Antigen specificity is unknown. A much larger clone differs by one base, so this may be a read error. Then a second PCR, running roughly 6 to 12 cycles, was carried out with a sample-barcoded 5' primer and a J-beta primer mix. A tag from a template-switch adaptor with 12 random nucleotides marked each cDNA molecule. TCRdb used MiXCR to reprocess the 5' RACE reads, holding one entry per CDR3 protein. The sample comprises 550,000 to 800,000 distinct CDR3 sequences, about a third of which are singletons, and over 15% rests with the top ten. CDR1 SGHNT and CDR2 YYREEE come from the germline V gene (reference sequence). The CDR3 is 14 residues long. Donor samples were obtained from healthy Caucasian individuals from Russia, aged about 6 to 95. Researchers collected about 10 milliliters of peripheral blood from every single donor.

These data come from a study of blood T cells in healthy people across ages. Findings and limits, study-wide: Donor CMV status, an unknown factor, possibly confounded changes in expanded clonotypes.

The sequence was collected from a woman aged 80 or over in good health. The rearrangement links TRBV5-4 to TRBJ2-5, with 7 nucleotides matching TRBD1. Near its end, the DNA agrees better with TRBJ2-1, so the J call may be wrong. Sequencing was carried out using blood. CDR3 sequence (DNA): TGTGCCAGCAGCTATCCGGGACAGCAAGAGACCCAGTTCTTC. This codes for CASSYPGQQETQFF.